The 20 T cell receptor beta chains given below trace back to one sample, sequenced in a study of blood T cell repertoires in COVID-19. Method: immunoSEQ multiplex PCR; TCRdb's copy keeps in-frame clones and lacks some. The data show roughly 300,000 clones, with over 75% seen just once and over 0.8% held by the top ten. The specimen was PBMCs or T cells enriched from blood (not recorded which). The receptors originated from a woman aged 25-40 years who had recovered from COVID-19.

V is TRBV5-5 and J is TRBJ2-3; D possibly corresponds to TRBD2 (6 bases). V was pared by 7 bases and J by 0 bases, with 18 bases between. Germline V gene sequence: CDR1 SGHKS, CDR2 YYEKEE (reference sequence). This CDR3 has 16 residues. CDR3 in DNA: TGTGCCAGCCGTCGCCGGGCGGGGATTAGCACAGATACGCAGTATTTT. This codes for CASRRRAGISTDTQYF. Supplemented by reference TRBV5-5 and TRBJ2-3, the full variable domain reads DAGVTQSPTHLIKTRGQQVTLRCSPISGHKSVSWYQQVLGQGPQFIFQYYEKEERGRGNFPDRFSARQFPNYSSELNVNALLLGDSALYLCASRRRAGISTDTQYFGPGTRLTVL.

The chain combines TRBV27 with TRBJ1-3; 7 bases fit TRBD1. Germline CDR1 is MNHEY and CDR2 is SMNVEV (reference sequence). V trimming: 6 bases; J trimming: 3 bases; junction bases outside the gene matches: 8. The CDR3 covers 15 residues. The CDR3, as DNA: TGTGCCAGCAGCCGTAAGGGGGCAGGTGGAAACACCATATATTTT. It is translated as CASSRKGAGGNTIYF.

This chain uses TRBV5-1 with TRBJ2-3, with 9 bases aligning to TRBD2. V gave up 1 base and J gave up 9 bases; unmatched junction bases: 12. The V gene's germline CDR1 is SGHRS and CDR2 YFSETQ. CDR3 length: 16 amino acids. CDR3 residues: CASSLRLAGPAGTQYF. The DNA of the CDR3 is TGCGCCAGCAGCTTGAGGCTAGCGGGGCCCGCAGGGACGCAGTATTTT.

The chain links TRBV10-1 to TRBJ2-3, with 7 bases lining up with TRBD1. Germline CDR1 reads WNHNN; CDR2 reads SYGVQD (reference sequence). V gave up 5 bases and J gave up 0 bases; unmatched junction bases: 5. The CDR3 has 15 residues. CDR3 in amino acids: CASSKRDSSTDTQYF. For the CDR3, the DNA is TGCGCCAGCAGTAAACGGGACAGTAGCACAGATACGCAGTATTTT.

The chain carries TRBV4-1 and TRBJ1-2; unclear D gene. Germline V gene data show CDR1 as MGHRA and CDR2 as YSYEKL. The CDR3 is made up of 14 amino acids. V lost 1 base and J 3 bases, leaving 9 bases between the germline ends. CDR3 coding DNA: TGCGCCAGCAGCCAAGGAACTGTTGACTATGGCTACACCTTC. This gives the protein CASSQGTVDYGYTF.

The chain uses TRBV29-1 and TRBJ1-1; weak D call: TRBD1 (5 bases). V was pared by 7 bases and J by 0 bases, with 15 bases between. CDR3 length: 14 amino acids. Germline V gives CDR1 SQVTM, CDR2 ANQGSEA. The CDR3 loop is CSALGLTMNTEAFF. The CDR3, as DNA: TGCAGCGCCCTGGGACTGACGATGAACACTGAAGCTTTCTTT. The complete variable domain, with remaining parts taken from reference TRBV29-1 and TRBJ1-1, reads SAVISQKPSRDICQRGTSLTIQCQVDSQVTMMFWYRQQPGQSLTLIATANQGSEATYESGFVIDKFPISRPNLTFSTLTVSNMSPEDSSIYLCSALGLTMNTEAFFGQGTRLTVV.

This clone was seen a single time. The chain couples TRBV7-9 to TRBJ2-5; 7 positions match TRBD1. The V segment lost 4 bases and the J segment 1 base; nucleotides outside the gene matches: 15. The CDR3 consists of 18 residues. Germline lookup yields CDR1 SEHNR and CDR2 FQNEAQ (reference sequence). CDR3 DNA: TGTGCCAGCAGCTGGTCCGCCACCTCACAGGGGCCCCAAGAGACCCAGTACTTC. It specifies CASSWSATSQGPQETQYF.

The chain links TRBV6-5 to TRBJ2-1; D is possibly TRBD2 (7 bases). Trimming removed 6 bases at V and 9 bases at J, with 21 bases between. CDR3 length: 15 residues. CDR1 is MNHEY and CDR2 is SVGAGI in the germline V gene. The CDR3: CASRAGLEGGSEQFF. Here the CDR3 DNA reads TGTGCCAGCAGGGCCGGACTAGAAGGGGGGAGTGAGCAGTTCTTC.

This clone has only one observation. V gene TRBV3-1 (or the pseudogene TRBV3-2) combines with J gene TRBJ1-1; 7 bases are a match to TRBD1. The V and J ends lost 1 base and 5 bases, in that order; junction bases with no gene match: 7. The germline V gene has CDR1 LGHDT and CDR2 YNNKEL (reference sequence). The CDR3 sequence is 15 residues long. CDR3 sequence: CASSQGGQLGTEAFF. DNA for the CDR3: TGTGCCAGCAGCCAAGGGGGACAGCTGGGGACTGAAGCTTTCTTT.

The chain recombines TRBV5-1 with TRBJ2-1; TRBD1 aligns across 12 bases. Trimming at V came to 4 bases and at J to 9 bases, leaving 11 bases not matched to a gene. From germline, CDR1 is SGHRS and CDR2 YFSETQ. This CDR3 region has 16 residues. CDR3 residues: CASSPGAGQGASEQFF. CDR3 DNA sequence: TGCGCCAGCAGCCCGGGGGCGGGACAGGGGGCAAGTGAGCAGTTCTTC.

V usage is TRBV6-5 and J usage is TRBJ1-4; maybe TRBD1 (6 bases). Trimming shortened V by 7 bases and J by 7 bases, and 19 bases separated the two germline ends. This CDR3 is built from 15 residues. Germline values: CDR1 MNHEY, CDR2 SVGAGI. This CDR3 is CASTRGGQVAEKLFF. The CDR3 bases are TGTGCCAGCACGAGGGGGGGGCAGGTTGCTGAAAAACTGTTTTTT.

The chain recombines TRBV4-3 with TRBJ1-3; D gene unclear. Per the germline V gene, CDR1 is LGHNA and CDR2 is YSLEER. CDR3 length equals 16 residues. The ends were cut back, 0 bases at V and 2 bases at J, with 11 bases in the middle. CDR3 in amino acids: CASSQEPGRTGNTIYF. The CDR3 DNA is TGCGCCAGCAGCCAAGAGCCAGGCCGGACTGGAAACACCATATATTTT.

This rearrangement joins TRBV19 to TRBJ2-3; maybe TRBD2 (5 bases). Trimming took off 9 bases at V and 10 bases at J, with 47 bases between the two ends. CDR1 is LNHDA, CDR2 SQIVND, per germline (reference sequence). The CDR3 spans 22 residues. CDR3 in amino acids: CASPFRPLPDTLEKGLLGAQYF. The CDR3 bases are TGTGCCAGCCCGTTCCGGCCACTGCCCGATACATTGGAGAAAGGGCTGCTCGGGGCGCAGTATTTT.

This rearrangement joins TRBV11-2 to TRBJ2-2, with TRBD2 as a possible D gene (6 bases). The CDR3 runs 15 residues. Trimming pared 6 bases from V and 3 bases from J, leaving 14 bases between. Germline loops: CDR1 SGHAT, CDR2 FQNNGV. The chain's CDR3 is CASSRGERHTGELFF. CDR3 sequence (DNA): TGTGCCAGCAGTCGCGGGGAGCGGCACACCGGGGAGCTGTTTTTT.

The chain employs TRBV7-9 and TRBJ2-2, with 8 bases identical to TRBD1. Germline CDR1 and CDR2: SEHNR and FQNEAQ (reference sequence). This CDR3 has 16 residues. V shed 4 bases, J shed 5 bases, and the junction held 9 bases outside the gene matches. The CDR3 sequence is CASSSGQGKGTGELFF. CDR3 sequence (DNA): TGTGCCAGCAGCTCAGGACAGGGAAAGGGGACCGGGGAGCTGTTTTTT.

This chain joins TRBV18 and TRBJ1-2; D gene uncertain. With 0 bases removed from V and 5 bases from J, the gap between germline ends came to 13 bases. This CDR3 has 15 amino acids. Germline CDR1 reads KGHSH; CDR2 reads LQKENI. The CDR3 loop is CASSPPVTGRYGYTF. CDR3 nucleotides: TGTGCCAGCTCACCACCTGTGACGGGTCGATATGGCTACACCTTC.

The V and J genes are TRBV28 and TRBJ2-1, with D maybe TRBD1 (5 bases). Per the germline V gene, CDR1 is MDHEN and CDR2 is SYDVKM. This CDR3 spans 11 amino acids. Trimming stripped 6 bases from V and 9 bases from J, with 9 bases between. CDR3 region: CASSYRLEQFF. The CDR3, as DNA: TGTGCCAGCAGCTACAGGCTTGAGCAGTTCTTC.

This chain uses TRBV5-1 with TRBJ2-7; 8 bases fit TRBD1. Germline-derived CDR1 and CDR2 are SGHRS and YFSETQ. The J segment lost 0 bases and the V segment lost 5 bases, leaving 7 bases of the junction unmatched. The CDR3 consists of 15 residues. The CDR3 nucleotides are TGCGCCAGCAGACAAGACAGGGGCAGCTCCTACGAGCAGTACTTC. This sequence encodes CASRQDRGSSYEQYF.

J is TRBJ1-2 and V is TRBV7-2; D not certain. The CDR3 is made up of 15 amino acids. Trimming pared 1 base from V and 5 bases from J, leaving 14 bases between. Germline values: CDR1 SGHTA, CDR2 FQGNSA. The CDR3: CASSLGPAGQYGYTF. For the CDR3, the DNA is TGTGCCAGCAGCTTAGGCCCCGCGGGTCAATATGGCTACACCTTC. Using reference TRBV7-2 and TRBJ1-2 for the parts outside the CDR3, the full variable domain is GAGVSQSPSNKVTEKGKDVELRCDPISGHTALYWYRQSLGQGLEFLIYFQGNSAPDKSGLPSDRFSAERTGGSVSTLTIQRTQQEDSAVYLCASSLGPAGQYGYTFGSGTRLTVV.

The chain combines TRBV30 with TRBJ1-2, with 8 bases aligning to TRBD1. Germline CDR1 reads GTSNPN; CDR2 reads SVGIG (reference sequence). The CDR3 covers 15 residues. V was clipped by 1 base and J by 2 bases; unmatched bases: 6. The CDR3 DNA reads as TGTGCCTGGAGTGGTCAGGGGGCCGCAAACTATGGCTACACCTTC. Its protein is CAWSGQGAANYGYTF.